The 19 T cell receptor beta chains in this list originate from one sample, sequenced in a study of T cells expressing NK-cell markers. With the 5' RACE reads reprocessed, TCRdb shows one record per CDR3 protein and no DNA. The table lists fewer than 200,000 distinct CDR3 sequences. Source material: blood T cells: a sorted CD56 or NKG2C T cell subset, CD4+ or CD8+ T cells, or bulk PBMC T cells (not recorded which). Source of these receptors: a woman aged 18-70 years in good health.

The CDR3 sequence: CASTARSGQGDTEAFF. The chain is built from TRBV12-3 or TRBV12-4 and TRBJ1-1; the TCRdb call, TRBD1, lacks DNA for checking. The CDR3 sequence is 16 residues long.

The chain combines TRBV12-3 or TRBV12-4 with TRBJ2-1; TCRdb picks TRBD2, but there is no DNA to check that call. The CDR3 covers 14 residues. The CDR3 loop is CASSLDTSSGEQFF.

The rearrangement links TRBV28 to TRBJ2-7. Germline lookup yields CDR1 MDHEN and CDR2 SYDVKM. The length of the CDR3 is 13 residues. The CDR3 spells CASNQGRSYEQYF.

This rearrangement joins TRBV19 to TRBJ2-7; TCRdb's D call of TRBD2 is untestable without DNA. Germline CDR1 is LNHDA and CDR2 is SQIVND (reference sequence). This CDR3 comprises 16 residues. The CDR3 sequence is CASSRGLALDPYEQYF.

The chain combines TRBV24-1 with TRBJ1-5. There are 16 residues in the CDR3. CDR1 KGHDR and CDR2 SFDVKD come from the germline V gene. CDR3 amino acids: CATSDSGGRGNQPQHF.

The chain couples TRBV27 to TRBJ2-5; TCRdb reports TRBD2, a call that lacks DNA to check it against. Germline CDR1 and CDR2: MNHEY and SMNVEV (reference sequence). The CDR3 sequence is 16 residues long. The chain's CDR3 is CASSLGQGGRRETQYF.

The genes are TRBV27 and TRBJ1-5. This CDR3 region has 14 residues. Germline assignment: CDR1 MNHEY and CDR2 SMNVEV (reference sequence). The CDR3 sequence: CASGGTRSNQPQHF.

V usage is TRBV18 and J usage is TRBJ2-1; TCRdb proposes TRBD2, but this gene call is untestable without DNA. This CDR3 is 16 amino acids long. In germline, CDR1 is KGHSH, CDR2 LQKENI. CDR3 amino acids: CASSPSTSGGLMEQFF.

The chain carries TRBV6-1 and TRBJ2-4. This CDR3 has 15 amino acids. Germline assignment: CDR1 MNHNS and CDR2 SASEGT. CDR3 sequence reads: CASSEAPIAKNIQYF.

This chain uses TRBV6-5 with TRBJ2-5; TCRdb calls TRBD1, which cannot be checked without DNA. The CDR3 loop spans 16 amino acids. Germline V gene sequence: CDR1 MNHEY, CDR2 SVGAGI. The CDR3 is CASILFRGQGRETQYF.

The rearrangement uses TRBV30 and TRBJ2-7; the D call from TCRdb, TRBD1, cannot be confirmed without DNA. The CDR3 extends over 14 amino acids. Germline CDR1 GTSNPN, CDR2 SVGIG (reference sequence). CDR3 region: CAWSVLTGGVEQYF.

The chain employs TRBV7-2 and TRBJ2-5; TCRdb indicates TRBD2, and absent DNA this call remains unverified. The CDR3 is made up of 17 amino acids. The germline V gene has CDR1 SGHTA and CDR2 FQGNSA. The CDR3 reads CASSLAPGLAEQETQYF.

The rearrangement uses TRBV7-2 and TRBJ1-5. The CDR3 extends over 15 amino acids. Germline V gene sequence: CDR1 SGHTA, CDR2 FQGNSA. The CDR3 here is CASSFAGLINQPQHF.

The chain uses TRBV28 and TRBJ2-1; the D gene TCRdb calls, TRBD1, cannot be checked with no DNA. Looked up from germline, CDR1 is MDHEN and CDR2 is SYDVKM. This CDR3 has 17 amino acids. The CDR3 here is CASSPPSYRGRFNEQFF.

The gene calls are TRBV19 and TRBJ2-2. CDR3 length: 14 amino acids. Germline CDR1 LNHDA, CDR2 SQIVND (reference sequence). The CDR3 here is CASSTALRTGELFF. Looking up the rest from reference TRBV19 and TRBJ2-2 gives the full variable domain: DGGITQSPKYLFRKEGQNVTLSCEQNLNHDAMYWYRQDPGQGLRLIYYSQIVNDFQKGDIAEGYSVSREKKESFPLTVTSAQKNPTAFYLCASSTALRTGELFFGEGSRLTVL.

This sequence joins TRBV28 and TRBJ1-2. Germline lookup yields CDR1 MDHEN and CDR2 SYDVKM. The CDR3 contains 14 residues. CDR3: CASSLSTALGGYTF.

The chain carries TRBV4-2 and TRBJ2-5; TCRdb returns TRBD1, unconfirmable since there is no DNA. The length of the CDR3 is 16 residues. Germline V lookup: CDR1 LGHNA, CDR2 YNFKEQ. CDR3 sequence reads: CASSQESVGGYETQYF.

This rearrangement joins TRBV6-1 to TRBJ2-1; checking the TCRdb D call of TRBD1 is not possible without DNA. Germline V gene sequence: CDR1 MNHNS, CDR2 SASEGT. The CDR3 is 14 residues long. The CDR3 spells CASRDSSSYNEQFF.

The rearrangement uses TRBV7-8 and TRBJ2-7; TCRdb's D call, TRBD2, is unchecked because there is no DNA. Per germline, CDR1 SGHVS and CDR2 FQNEAQ. The CDR3 runs 15 residues. This chain's CDR3 is CASSSFSGGAYEQYF.